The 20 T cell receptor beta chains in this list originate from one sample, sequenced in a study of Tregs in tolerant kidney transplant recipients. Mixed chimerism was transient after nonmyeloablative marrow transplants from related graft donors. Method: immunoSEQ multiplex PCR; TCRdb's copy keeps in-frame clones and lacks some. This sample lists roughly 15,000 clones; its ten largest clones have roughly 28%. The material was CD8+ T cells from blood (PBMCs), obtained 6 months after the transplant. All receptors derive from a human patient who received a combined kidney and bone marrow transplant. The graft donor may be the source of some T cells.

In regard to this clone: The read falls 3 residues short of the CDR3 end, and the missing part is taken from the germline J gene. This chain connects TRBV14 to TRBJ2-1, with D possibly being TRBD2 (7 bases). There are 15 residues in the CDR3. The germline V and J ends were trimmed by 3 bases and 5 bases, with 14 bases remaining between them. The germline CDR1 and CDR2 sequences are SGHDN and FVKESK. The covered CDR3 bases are TGTGCCAGCAGCCATGGGGGGGCTGTGAACAATGAG. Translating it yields CASSHGGAVNNE. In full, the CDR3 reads CASSHGGAVNNEQFF.

CDR3 DNA (partial): TGTGCCAGCAGCCGTGGACTAGCGTTTTCCTACGAG. Its protein product is CASSRGLAFSYE. The whole CDR3 sequence is CASSRGLAFSYEQYF. The chain employs TRBV7-2 and TRBJ2-7; 9 nucleotides align to TRBD2. The read finishes 3 residues shy of the CDR3 end, and the germline J gene is used to complete it. CDR1 is SGHTA, CDR2 FQGNSA, per germline. J gave up 1 base and V 5 bases, and 6 bases lay outside the gene matches. This CDR3 has 15 amino acids.

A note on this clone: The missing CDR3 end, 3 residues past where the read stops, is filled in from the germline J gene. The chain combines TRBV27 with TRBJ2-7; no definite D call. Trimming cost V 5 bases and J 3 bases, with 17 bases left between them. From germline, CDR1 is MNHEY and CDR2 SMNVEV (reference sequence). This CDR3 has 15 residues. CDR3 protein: CASSPSGFHFYEQYF. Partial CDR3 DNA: TGTGCCAGCAGTCCATCCGGGTTTCATTTCTACGAG.

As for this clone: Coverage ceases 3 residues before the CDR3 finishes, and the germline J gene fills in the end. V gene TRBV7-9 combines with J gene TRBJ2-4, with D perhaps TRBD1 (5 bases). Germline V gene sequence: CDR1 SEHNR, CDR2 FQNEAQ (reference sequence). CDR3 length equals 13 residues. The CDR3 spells CASSLTVGYGQYF. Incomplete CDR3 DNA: TGTGCCAGCAGCTTGACAGTCGGCTATGGT.

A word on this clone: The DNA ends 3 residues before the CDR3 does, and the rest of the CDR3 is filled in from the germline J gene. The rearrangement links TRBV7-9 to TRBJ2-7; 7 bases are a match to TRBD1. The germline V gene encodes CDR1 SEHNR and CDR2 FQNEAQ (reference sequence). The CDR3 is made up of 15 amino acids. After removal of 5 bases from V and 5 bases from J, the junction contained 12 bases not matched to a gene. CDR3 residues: CASSPRTGGKNEQYF. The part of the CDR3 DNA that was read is TGTGCCAGCAGCCCCCGGACAGGAGGCAAGAACGAG.

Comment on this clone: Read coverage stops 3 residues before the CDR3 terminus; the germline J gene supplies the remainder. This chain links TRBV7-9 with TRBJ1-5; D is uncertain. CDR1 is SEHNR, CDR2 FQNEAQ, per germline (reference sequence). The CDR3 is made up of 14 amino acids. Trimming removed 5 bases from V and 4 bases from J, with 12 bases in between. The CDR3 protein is CASSPALGNQPQHF. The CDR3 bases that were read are TGTGCCAGCAGCCCTGCTTTAGGGAATCAGCCC. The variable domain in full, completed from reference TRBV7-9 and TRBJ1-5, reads DTGVSQNPRHKITKRGQNVTFRCDPISEHNRLYWYRQTLGQGPEFLTYFQNEAQLEKSRLLSDRFSAERPKGSFSTLEIQRTEQGDSAMYLCASSPALGNQPQHFGDGTRLSIL.

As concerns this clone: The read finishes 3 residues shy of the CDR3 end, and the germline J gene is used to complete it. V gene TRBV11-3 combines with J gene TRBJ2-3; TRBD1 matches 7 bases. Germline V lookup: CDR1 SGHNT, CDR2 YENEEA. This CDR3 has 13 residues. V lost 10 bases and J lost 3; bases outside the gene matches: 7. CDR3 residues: CATSVTGTDTQYF. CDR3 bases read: TGTGCCACCTCAGTGACAGGGACAGATACG.

The CDR3 loop is CKAGGWGGYTF. The part of the CDR3 DNA that was read is TGCAAAGCGGGCGGCTGGGGTGGC. The chain uses TRBV20-1 and TRBJ1-2; D remains ambiguous. The CDR3 is cut off 3 residues early in the read; its end comes from the germline J gene. Germline V gives CDR1 DFQATT, CDR2 SNEGSKA (reference sequence). This CDR3 is built from 11 residues.

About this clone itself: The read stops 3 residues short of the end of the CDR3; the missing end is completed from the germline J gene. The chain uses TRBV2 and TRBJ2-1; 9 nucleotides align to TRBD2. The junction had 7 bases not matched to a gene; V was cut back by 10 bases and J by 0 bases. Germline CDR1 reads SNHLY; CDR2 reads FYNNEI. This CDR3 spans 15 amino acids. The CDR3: CAKAGGESSYNEQFF. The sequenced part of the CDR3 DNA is TGTGCCAAGGCGGGGGGGGAGAGCTCCTACAATGAG.

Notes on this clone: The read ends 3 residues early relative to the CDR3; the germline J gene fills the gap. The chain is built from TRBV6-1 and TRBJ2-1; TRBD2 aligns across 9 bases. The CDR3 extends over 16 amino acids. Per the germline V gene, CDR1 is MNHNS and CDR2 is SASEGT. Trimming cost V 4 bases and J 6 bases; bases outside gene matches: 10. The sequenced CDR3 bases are TGTGCCAGCAGTGGGCTGAGTAGCGGGAGTGGCAATGAG. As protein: CASSGLSSGSGNE. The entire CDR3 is CASSGLSSGSGNEQFF.

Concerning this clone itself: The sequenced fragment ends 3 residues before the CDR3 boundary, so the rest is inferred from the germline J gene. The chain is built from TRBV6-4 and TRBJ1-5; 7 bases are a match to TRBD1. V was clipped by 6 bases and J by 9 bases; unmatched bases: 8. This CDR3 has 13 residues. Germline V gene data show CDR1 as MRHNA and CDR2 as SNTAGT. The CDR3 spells CASSVRTGRPQHF. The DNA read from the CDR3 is TGTGCCAGCAGCGTCCGGACAGGTCGGCCC.

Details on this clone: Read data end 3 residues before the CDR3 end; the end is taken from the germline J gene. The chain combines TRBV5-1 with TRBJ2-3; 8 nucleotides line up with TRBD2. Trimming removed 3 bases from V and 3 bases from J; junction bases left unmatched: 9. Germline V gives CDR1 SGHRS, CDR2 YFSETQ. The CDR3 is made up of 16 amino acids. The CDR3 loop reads CASSWRGAAATDTQYF. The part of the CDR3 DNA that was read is TGCGCCAGCAGCTGGCGGGGGGCCGCAGCTACAGATACG.

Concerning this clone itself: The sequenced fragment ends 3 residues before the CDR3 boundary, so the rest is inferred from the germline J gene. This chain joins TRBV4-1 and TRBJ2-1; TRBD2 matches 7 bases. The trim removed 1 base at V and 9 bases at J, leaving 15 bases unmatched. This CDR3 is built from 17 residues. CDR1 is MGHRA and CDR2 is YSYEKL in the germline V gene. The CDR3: CASSQGLGGAGVGEQFF. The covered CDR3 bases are TGCGCCAGCAGCCAAGGCTTGGGAGGGGCGGGGGTTGGTGAG.

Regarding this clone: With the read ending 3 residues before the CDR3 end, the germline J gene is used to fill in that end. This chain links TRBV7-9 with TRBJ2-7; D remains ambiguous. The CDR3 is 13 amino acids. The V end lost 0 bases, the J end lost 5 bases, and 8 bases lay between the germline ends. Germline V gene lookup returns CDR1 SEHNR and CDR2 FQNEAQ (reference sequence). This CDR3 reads CASSLAQAHEQYF. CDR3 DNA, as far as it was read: TGTGCCAGCAGCTTAGCGCAGGCCCACGAG. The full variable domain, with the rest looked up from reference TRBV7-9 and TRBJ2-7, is DTGVSQNPRHKITKRGQNVTFRCDPISEHNRLYWYRQTLGQGPEFLTYFQNEAQLEKSRLLSDRFSAERPKGSFSTLEIQRTEQGDSAMYLCASSLAQAHEQYFGPGTRLTVT.

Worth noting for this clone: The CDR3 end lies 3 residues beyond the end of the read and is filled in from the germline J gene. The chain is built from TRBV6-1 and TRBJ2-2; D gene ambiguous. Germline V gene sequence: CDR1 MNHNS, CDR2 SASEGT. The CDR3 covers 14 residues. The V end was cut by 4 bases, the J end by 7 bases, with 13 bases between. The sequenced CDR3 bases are TGTGCCAGCAGTGCCCTAGAAATAAACGGGGAG. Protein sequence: CASSALEINGE. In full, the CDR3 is CASSALEINGELFF.

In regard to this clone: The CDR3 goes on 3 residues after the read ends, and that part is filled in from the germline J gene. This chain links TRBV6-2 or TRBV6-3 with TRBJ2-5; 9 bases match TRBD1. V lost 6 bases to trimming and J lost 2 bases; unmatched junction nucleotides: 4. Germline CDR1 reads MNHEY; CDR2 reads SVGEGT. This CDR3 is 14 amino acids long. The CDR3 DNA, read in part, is TGTGCCAGCAGCTTGACAGGGGGACAAGAGACC. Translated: CASSLTGGQET. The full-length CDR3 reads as CASSLTGGQETQYF.

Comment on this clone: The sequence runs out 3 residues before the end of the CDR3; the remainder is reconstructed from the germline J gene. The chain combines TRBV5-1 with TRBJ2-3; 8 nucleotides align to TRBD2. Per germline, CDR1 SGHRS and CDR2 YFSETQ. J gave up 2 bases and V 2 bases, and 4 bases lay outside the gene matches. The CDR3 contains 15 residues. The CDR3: CASSLRGGSTDTQYF. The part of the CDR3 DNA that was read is TGCGCCAGCAGCTTACGCGGGGGGTCCACAGATACG.

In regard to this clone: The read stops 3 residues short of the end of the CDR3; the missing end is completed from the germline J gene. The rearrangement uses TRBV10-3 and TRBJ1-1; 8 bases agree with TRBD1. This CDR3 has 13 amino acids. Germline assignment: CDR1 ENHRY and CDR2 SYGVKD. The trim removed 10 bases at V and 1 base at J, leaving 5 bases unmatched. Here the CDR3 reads CATVDRANTEAFF. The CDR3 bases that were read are TGTGCCACGGTGGACAGGGCGAACACTGAA.

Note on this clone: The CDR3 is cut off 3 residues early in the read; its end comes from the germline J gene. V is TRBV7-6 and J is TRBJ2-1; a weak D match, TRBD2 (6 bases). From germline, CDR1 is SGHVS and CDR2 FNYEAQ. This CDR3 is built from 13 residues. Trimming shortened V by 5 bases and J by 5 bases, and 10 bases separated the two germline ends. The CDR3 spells CASSMGLHNEQFF. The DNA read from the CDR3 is TGTGCCAGCAGCATGGGACTTCACAATGAG.

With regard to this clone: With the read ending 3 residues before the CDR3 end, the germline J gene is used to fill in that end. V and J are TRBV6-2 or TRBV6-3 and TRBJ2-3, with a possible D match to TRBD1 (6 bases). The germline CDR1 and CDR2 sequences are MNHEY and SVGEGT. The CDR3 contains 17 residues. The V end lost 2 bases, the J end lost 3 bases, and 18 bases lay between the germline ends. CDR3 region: CASSYDILEGDTDTQYF. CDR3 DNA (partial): TGTGCCAGCAGTTACGACATCCTAGAGGGGGATACAGATACG.